The present T cell receptor beta chain was sequenced within a study of shared clonotypes between healthy human individuals. Study-wide context: The study used three CD4 naive, three CD4 memory, two CD8 naive and one CD8 memory plate per donor. General observations from the study: Unshared clonotypes carried lower generation probabilities than those common to all four donors. Sorted-subset sequencing, rarefaction showed, was incomplete despite large depth.

Produced via immunoSEQ multiplex PCR; TCRdb's table is partial and in-frame only. The repertoire consists of about 600,000 clones, with more than 95% occurring once and the leading ten covering about 0.06%. In regard to this clone: Its target is not known.

V gave up 9 bases and J gave up 2 bases, with 12 bases separating them. From germline, CDR1 is SEHNR and CDR2 FQNEAQ (reference sequence). This CDR3 is 13 amino acids long. Sample: naive CD4+ T cells sorted from blood. Subset specified: CD45RA+ positively selected. The TCR originated in a woman aged 25 to 39 in good health. J is TRBJ2-3 and V is TRBV7-9; possible D gene TRBD1, 5 bases. This CDR3 is CARGQVPTDTQYF. CDR3 bases: TGTGCCAGGGGGCAGGTCCCCACAGATACGCAGTATTTT. Using reference TRBV7-9 and TRBJ2-3 for the parts outside the CDR3, the full variable domain is DTGVSQNPRHKITKRGQNVTFRCDPISEHNRLYWYRQTLGQGPEFLTYFQNEAQLEKSRLLSDRFSAERPKGSFSTLEIQRTEQGDSAMYLCARGQVPTDTQYFGPGTRLTVL.